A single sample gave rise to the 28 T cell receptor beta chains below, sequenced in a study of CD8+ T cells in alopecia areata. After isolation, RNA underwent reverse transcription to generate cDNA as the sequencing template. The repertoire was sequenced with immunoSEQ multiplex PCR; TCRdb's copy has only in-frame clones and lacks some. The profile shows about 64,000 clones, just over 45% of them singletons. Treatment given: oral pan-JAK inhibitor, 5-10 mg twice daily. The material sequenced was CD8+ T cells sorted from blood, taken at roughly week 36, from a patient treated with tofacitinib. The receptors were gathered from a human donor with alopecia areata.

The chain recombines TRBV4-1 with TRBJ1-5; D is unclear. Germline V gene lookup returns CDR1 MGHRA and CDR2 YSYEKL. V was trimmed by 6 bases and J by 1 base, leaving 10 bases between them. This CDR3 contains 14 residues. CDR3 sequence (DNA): TGCGCCAGCAGTCAACGGGGAAGCAATCAGCCCCAGCATTTT. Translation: CASSQRGSNQPQHF.

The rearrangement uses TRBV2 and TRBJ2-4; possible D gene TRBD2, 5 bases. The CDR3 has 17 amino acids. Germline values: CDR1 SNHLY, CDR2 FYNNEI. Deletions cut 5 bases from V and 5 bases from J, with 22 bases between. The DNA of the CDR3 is TGTGCCAGCAGTATGCTGGTCGGGATCGGAACTGAAAACATTCAGTACTTC. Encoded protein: CASSMLVGIGTENIQYF.

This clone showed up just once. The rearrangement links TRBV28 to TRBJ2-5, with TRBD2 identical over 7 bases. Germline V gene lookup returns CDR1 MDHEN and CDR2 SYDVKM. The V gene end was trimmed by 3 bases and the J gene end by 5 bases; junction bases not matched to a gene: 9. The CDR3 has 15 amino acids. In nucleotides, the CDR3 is TGTGCCAGCAGTTTTAGCGGCGGGAGCATGGAGACCCAGTACTTC. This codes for CASSFSGGSMETQYF.

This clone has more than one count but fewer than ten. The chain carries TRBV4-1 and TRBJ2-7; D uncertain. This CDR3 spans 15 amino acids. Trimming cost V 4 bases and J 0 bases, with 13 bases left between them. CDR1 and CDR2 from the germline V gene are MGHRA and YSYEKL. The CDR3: CASSPTTRSSYEQYF. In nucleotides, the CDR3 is TGCGCCAGCAGCCCAACGACCCGGAGCTCCTACGAGCAGTACTTC.

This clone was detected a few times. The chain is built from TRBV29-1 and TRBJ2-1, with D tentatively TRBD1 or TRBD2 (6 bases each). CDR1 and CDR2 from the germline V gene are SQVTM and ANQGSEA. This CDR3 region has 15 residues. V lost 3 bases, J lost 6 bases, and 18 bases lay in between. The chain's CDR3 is CSVDPLGGLPNEQFF. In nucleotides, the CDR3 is TGCAGCGTTGATCCGTTAGGGGGACTCCCCAATGAGCAGTTCTTC.

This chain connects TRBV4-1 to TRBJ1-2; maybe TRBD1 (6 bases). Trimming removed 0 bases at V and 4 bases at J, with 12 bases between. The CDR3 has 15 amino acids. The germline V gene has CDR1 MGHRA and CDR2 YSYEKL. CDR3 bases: TGCGCCAGCAGCCAAGATCCCAGGGGTATCTATGGCTACACCTTC. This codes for CASSQDPRGIYGYTF.

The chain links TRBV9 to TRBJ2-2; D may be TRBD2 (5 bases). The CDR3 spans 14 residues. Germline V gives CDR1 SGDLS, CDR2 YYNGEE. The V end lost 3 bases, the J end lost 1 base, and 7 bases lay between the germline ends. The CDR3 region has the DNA TGTGCCAGCAGCGCGGACTGGAACACCGGGGAGCTGTTTTTT. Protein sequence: CASSADWNTGELFF.

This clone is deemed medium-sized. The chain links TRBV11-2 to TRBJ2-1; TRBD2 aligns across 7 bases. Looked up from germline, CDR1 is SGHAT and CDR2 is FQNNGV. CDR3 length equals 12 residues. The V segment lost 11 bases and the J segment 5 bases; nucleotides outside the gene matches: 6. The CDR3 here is CAERLADNEQFF. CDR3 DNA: TGTGCCGAGCGGCTAGCGGACAATGAGCAGTTCTTC.

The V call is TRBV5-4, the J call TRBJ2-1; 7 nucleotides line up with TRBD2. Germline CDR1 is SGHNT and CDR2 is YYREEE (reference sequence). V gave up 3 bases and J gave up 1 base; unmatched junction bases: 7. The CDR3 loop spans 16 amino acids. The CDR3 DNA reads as TGTGCCAGCAGCTCATCGACTAGCTGGTCCTACAATGAGCAGTTCTTC. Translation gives CASSSSTSWSYNEQFF.

The CDR3 spells CAISGAGGLETQYF. CDR3 nucleotide sequence: TGTGCCATCAGCGGAGCGGGAGGGTTAGAGACCCAGTACTTC. The chain joins TRBV10-3 to TRBJ2-5; 10 bases agree with TRBD2. In germline, CDR1 is ENHRY, CDR2 SYGVKD. The length of the CDR3 is 14 residues. Losses at the gene ends were 6 bases for V and 4 bases for J; bases not matched to a gene: 5.

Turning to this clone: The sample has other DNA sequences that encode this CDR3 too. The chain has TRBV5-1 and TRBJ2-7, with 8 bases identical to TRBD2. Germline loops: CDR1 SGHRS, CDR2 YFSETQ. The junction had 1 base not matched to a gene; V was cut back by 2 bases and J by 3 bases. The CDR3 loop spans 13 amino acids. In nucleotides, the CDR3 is TGCGCCAGCAGCTTTACTAGCGGCTACGAGCAGTACTTC. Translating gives CASSFTSGYEQYF.

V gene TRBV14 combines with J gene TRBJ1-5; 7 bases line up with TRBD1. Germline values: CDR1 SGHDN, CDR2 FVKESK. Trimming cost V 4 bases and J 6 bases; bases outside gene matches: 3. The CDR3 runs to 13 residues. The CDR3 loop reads CASSRQGGQPQHF. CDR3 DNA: TGTGCCAGCAGCCGACAGGGAGGTCAGCCCCAGCATTTT. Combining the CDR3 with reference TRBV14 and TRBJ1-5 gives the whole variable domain EAGVTQFPSHSVIEKGQTVTLRCDPISGHDNLYWYRRVMGKEIKFLLHFVKESKQDESGMPNNRFLAERTGGTYSTLKVQPAELEDSGVYFCASSRQGGQPQHFGDGTRLSIL.

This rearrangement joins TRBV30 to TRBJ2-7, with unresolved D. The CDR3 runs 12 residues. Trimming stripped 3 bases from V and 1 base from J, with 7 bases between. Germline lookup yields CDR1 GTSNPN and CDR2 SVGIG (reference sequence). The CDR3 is CAWSLVSYEQYF. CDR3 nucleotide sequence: TGTGCCTGGAGCTTGGTATCCTACGAGCAGTACTTC.

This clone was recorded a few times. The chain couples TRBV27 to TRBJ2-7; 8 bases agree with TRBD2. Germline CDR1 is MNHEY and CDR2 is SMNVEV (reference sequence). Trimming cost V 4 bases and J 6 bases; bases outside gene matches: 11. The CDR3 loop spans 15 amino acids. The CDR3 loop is CASSYVGAGVGEQYF. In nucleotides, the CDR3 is TGTGCCAGCAGTTACGTCGGAGCGGGAGTGGGCGAGCAGTACTTC.

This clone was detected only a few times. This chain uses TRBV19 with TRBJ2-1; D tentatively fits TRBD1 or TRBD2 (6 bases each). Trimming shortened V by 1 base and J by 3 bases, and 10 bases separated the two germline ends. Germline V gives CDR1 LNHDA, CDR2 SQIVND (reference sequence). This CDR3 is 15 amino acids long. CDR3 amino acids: CASSIAGGGYNEQFF. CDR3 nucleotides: TGTGCCAGTAGTATAGCCGGAGGGGGCTACAATGAGCAGTTCTTC.

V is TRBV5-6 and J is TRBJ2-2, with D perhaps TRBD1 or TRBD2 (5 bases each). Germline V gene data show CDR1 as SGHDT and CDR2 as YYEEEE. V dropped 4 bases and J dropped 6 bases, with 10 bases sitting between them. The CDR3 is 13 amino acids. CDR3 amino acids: CASSLWDAGELFF. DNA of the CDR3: TGTGCCAGCAGCCTCTGGGACGCCGGGGAGCTGTTTTTT.

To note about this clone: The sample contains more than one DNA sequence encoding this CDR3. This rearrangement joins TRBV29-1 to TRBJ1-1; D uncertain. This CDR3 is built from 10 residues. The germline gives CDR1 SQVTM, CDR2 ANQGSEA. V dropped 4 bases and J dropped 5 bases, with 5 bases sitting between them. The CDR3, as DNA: TGCAGCGTTGGATCGACTGAAGCTTTCTTT. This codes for CSVGSTEAFF.

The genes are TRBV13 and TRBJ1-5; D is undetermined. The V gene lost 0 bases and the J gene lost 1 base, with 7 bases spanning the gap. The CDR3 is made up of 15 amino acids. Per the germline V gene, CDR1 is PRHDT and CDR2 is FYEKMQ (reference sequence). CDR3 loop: CASSLGGKSNQPQHF. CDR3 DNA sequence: TGTGCCAGCAGCTTAGGAGGGAAAAGCAATCAGCCCCAGCATTTT.

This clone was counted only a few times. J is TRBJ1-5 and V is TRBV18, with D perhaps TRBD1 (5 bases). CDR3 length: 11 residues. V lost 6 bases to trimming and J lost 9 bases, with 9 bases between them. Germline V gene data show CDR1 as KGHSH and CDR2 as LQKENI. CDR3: CASSAGGPQHF. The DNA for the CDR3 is TGTGCCAGCTCCGCCGGGGGGCCCCAGCATTTT.

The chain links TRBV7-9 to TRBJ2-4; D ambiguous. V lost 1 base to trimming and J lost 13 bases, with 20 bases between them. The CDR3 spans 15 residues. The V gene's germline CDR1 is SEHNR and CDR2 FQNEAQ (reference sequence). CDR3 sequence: CASSLVSDPTPLQYF. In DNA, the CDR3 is TGTGCCAGCAGCTTAGTATCCGACCCAACCCCGCTCCAGTACTTC.

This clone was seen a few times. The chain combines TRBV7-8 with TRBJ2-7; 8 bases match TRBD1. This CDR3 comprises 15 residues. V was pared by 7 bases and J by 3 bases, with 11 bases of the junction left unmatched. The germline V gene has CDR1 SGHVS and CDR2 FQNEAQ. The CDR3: CASTPGTGGFYEQYF. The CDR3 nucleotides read TGTGCCAGCACCCCAGGGACAGGTGGATTCTACGAGCAGTACTTC.

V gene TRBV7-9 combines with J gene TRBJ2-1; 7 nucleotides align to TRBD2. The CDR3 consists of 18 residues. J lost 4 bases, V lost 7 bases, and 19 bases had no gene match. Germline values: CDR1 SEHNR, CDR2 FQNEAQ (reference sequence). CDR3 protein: CASTSSEPSGERYNEQFF. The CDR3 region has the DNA TGTGCCAGCACCTCTAGCGAGCCTAGCGGCGAGCGGTACAATGAGCAGTTCTTC.

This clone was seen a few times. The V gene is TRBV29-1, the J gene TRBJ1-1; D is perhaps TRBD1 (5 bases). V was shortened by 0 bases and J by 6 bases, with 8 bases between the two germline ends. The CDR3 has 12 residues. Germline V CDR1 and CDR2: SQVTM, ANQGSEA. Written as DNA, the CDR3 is TGCAGCGTTGAAGATGGGGGAGCTGAAGCTTTCTTT. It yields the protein CSVEDGGAEAFF.

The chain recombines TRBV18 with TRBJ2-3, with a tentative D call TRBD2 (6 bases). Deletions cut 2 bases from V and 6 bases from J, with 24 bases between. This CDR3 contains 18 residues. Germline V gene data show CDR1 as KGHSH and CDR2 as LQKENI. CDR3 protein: CASSPIRGSGQPWDTQYF. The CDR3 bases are TGTGCCAGCTCACCAATCCGCGGTAGCGGCCAACCGTGGGATACGCAGTATTTT.

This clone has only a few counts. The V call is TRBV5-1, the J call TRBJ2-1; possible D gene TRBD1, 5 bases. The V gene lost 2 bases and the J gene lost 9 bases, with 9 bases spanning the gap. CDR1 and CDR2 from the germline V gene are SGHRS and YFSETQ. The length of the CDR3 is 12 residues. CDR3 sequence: CASSFKGPEQFF. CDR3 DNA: TGCGCCAGCAGCTTTAAGGGGCCTGAGCAGTTCTTC.

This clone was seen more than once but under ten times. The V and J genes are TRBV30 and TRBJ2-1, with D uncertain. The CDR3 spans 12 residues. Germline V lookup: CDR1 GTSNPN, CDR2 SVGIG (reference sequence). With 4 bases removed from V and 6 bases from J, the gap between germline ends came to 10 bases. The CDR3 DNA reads TGTGCCTGGACCGAAACTCGCAATGAGCAGTTCTTC. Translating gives CAWTETRNEQFF. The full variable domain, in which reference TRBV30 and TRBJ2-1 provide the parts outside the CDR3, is SQTIHQWPATLVQPVGSPLSLECTVEGTSNPNLYWYRQAAGRGLQLLFYSVGIGQISSEVPQNLSASRPQDRQFILSSKKLLLSDSGFYLCAWTETRNEQFFGPGTRLTVL.

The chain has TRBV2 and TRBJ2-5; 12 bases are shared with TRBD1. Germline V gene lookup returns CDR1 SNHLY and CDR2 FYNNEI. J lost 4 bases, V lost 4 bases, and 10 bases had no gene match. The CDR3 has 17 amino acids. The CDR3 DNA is TGTGCCAGCAGTGCCTCGCCGGGGACAGGGGGCGGAGAGACCCAGTACTTC. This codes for CASSASPGTGGGETQYF.

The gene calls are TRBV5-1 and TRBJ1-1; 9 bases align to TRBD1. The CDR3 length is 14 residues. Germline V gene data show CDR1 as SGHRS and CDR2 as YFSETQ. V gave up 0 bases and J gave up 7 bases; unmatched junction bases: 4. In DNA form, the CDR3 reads TGCGCCAGCAGCTTGGGGACAGGGGATGGTGAAGCTTTCTTT. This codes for CASSLGTGDGEAFF.